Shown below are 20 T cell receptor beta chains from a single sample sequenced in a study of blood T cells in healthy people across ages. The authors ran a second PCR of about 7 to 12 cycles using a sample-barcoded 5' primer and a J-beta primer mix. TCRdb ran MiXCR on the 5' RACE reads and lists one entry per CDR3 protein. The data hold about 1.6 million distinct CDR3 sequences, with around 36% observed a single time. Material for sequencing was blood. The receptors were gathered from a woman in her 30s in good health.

Here the CDR3 reads CASRLGGAGYTEAFF. The CDR3, as DNA: TGTGCCAGCAGGTTGGGGGGAGCGGGGTACACTGAAGCTTTCTTT. J is TRBJ1-1 and V is TRBV28; maybe TRBD1 (5 bases). The CDR3 has 15 residues. Trimming shortened V by 6 bases and J by 3 bases, and 17 bases separated the two germline ends. Germline loops: CDR1 MDHEN, CDR2 SYDVKM.

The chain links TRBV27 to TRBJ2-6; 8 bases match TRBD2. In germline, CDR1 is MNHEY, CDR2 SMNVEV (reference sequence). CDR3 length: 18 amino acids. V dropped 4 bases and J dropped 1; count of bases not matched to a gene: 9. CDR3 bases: TGTGCCAGCAGTTCAACTAGCGGAGGGGGATCTGGGGCCAACGTCCTGACTTTC. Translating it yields CASSSTSGGGSGANVLTF.

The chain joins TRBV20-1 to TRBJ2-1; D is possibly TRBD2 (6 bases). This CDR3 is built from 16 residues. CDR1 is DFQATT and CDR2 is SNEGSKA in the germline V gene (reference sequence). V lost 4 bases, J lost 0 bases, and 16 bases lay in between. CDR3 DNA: TGCAGTGCTAAACCGGGACTGCCGAGCTCCTACAATGAGCAGTTCTTC. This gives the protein CSAKPGLPSSYNEQFF.

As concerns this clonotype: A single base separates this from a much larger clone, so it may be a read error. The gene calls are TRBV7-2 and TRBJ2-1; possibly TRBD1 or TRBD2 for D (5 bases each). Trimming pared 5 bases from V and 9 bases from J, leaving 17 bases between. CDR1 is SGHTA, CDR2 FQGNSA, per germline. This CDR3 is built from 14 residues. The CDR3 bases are TGTGCCAGCAGCCGATGGGGGAGCGAGACTGAGCAGTTCTTC. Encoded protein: CASSRWGSETEQFF.

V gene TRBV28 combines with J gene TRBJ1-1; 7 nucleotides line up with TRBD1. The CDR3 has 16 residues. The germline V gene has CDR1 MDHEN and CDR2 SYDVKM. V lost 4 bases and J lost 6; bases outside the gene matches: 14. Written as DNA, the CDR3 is TGTGCCAGCAGTTCCGCCCCTGAGACAGGGAAGGCTGAAGCTTTCTTT. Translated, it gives CASSSAPETGKAEAFF.

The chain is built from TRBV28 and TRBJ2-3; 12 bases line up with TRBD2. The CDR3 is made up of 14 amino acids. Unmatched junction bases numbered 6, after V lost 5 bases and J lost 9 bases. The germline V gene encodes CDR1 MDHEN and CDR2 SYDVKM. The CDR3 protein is CASSIRTSGTTQYF. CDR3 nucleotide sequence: TGTGCCAGCAGTATCCGGACTAGCGGGACAACGCAGTATTTT.

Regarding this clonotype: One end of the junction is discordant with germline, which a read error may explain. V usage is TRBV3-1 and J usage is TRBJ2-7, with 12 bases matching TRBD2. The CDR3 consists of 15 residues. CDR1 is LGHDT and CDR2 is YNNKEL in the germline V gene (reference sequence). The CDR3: CASSQGTSGFYEQYF. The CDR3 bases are TGTGCCAGTAGCCAAGGGACTAGCGGGTTCTACGAGCAGTACTTC.

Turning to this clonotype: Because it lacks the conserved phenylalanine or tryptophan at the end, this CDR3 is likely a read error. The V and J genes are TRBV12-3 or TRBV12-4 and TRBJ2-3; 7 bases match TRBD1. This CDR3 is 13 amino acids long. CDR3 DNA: TGTGCCAGCAAGACAGGGCCCACAGATGCGCAGTATTCT. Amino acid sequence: CASKTGPTDAQYS.

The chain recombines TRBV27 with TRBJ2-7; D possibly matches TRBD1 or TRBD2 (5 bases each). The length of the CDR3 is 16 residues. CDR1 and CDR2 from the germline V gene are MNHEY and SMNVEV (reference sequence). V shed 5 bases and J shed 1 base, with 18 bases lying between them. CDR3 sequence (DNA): TGTGCCAGCAGTATATATGGGGGTCAGGAGTCCTACGAGCAGTACTTC. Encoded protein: CASSIYGGQESYEQYF.

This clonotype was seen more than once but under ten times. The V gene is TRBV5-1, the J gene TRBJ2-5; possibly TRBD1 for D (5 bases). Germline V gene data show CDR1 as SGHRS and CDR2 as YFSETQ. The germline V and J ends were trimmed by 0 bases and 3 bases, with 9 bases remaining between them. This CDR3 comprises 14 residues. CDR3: CASSLVGREETQYF. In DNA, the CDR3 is TGCGCCAGCAGCTTGGTCGGCAGGGAAGAGACCCAGTACTTC.

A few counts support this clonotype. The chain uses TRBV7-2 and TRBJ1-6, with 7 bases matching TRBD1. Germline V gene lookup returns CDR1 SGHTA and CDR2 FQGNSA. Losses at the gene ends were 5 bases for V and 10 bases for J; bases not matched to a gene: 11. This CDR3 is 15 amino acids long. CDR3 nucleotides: TGTGCCAGCAGCCCGCTCAGGGGGTCCAGGTCACCCCTCCACTTT. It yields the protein CASSPLRGSRSPLHF.

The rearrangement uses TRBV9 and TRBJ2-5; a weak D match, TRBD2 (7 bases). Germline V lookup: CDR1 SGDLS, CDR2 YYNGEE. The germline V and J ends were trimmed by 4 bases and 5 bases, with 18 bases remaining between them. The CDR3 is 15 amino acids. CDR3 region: CASSPTPGEGETQYF. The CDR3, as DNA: TGTGCCAGCAGCCCCACCCCAGGGGAGGGGGAGACCCAGTACTTC.

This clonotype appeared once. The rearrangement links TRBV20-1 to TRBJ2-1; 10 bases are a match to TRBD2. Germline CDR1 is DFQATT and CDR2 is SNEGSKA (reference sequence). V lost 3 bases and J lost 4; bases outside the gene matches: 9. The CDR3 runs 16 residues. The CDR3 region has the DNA TGCAGTGCTAGTAATACGACTAGCGGGTTTTACAATGAGCAGTTCTTC. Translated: CSASNTTSGFYNEQFF.

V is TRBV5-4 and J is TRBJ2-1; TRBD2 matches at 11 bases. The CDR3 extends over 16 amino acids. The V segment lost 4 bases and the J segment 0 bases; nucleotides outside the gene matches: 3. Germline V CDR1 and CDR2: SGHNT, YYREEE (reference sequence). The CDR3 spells CASSSSGRGSYNEQFF. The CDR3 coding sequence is TGTGCCAGCAGCAGTAGCGGGAGGGGCTCCTACAATGAGCAGTTCTTC. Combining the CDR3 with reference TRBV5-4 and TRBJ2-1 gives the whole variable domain ETGVTQSPTHLIKTRGQQVTLRCSSQSGHNTVSWYQQALGQGPQFIFQYYREEENGRGNFPPRFSGLQFPNYSSELNVNALELDDSALYLCASSSSGRGSYNEQFFGPGTRLTVL.

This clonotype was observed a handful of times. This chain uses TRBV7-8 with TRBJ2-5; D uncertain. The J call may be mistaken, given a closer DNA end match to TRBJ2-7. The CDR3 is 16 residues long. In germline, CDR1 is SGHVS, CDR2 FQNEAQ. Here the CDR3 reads CASSPVLGGPEDEQYF. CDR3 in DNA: TGTGCCAGCAGCCCTGTCCTCGGTGGCCCCGAAGACGAGCAGTACTTC.

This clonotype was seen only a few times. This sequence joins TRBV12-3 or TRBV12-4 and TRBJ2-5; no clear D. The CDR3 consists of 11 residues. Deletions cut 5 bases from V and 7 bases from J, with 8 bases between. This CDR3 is CASSPRVTQYF. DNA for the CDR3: TGTGCCAGCAGTCCCCGGGTGACCCAGTACTTC.

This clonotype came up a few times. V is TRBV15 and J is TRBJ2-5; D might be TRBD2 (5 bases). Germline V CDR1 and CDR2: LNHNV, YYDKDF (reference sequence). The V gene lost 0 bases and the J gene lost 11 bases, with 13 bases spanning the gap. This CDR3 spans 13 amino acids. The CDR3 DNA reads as TGTGCCACCAGCAGAGATGAGGCGAGGGAGCAGTACTTC. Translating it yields CATSRDEAREQYF.

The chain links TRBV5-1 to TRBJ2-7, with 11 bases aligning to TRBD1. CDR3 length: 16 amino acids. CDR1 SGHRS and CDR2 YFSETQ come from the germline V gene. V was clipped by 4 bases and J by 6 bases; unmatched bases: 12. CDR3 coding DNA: TGCGCCAGCAGCCATACTCTACCGGGACAGGGGGTCGAGCAGTACTTC. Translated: CASSHTLPGQGVEQYF.

The CDR3 sequence is CASGSLGMTYEQYF. The CDR3, as DNA: TGTGCCAGCGGAAGTTTGGGGATGACCTACGAGCAGTACTTC. The J gene is TRBJ2-7, the V gene TRBV28; unclear D gene. V gave up 8 bases and J gave up 2 bases, with 16 bases separating them. CDR3 size: 14 residues. The germline CDR1 and CDR2 sequences are MDHEN and SYDVKM. The variable domain in full, completed from reference TRBV28 and TRBJ2-7, reads DVKVTQSSRYLVKRTGEKVFLECVQDMDHENMFWYRQDPGLGLRLIYFSYDVKMKEKGDIPEGYSVSREKKERFSLILESASTNQTSMYLCASGSLGMTYEQYFGPGTRLTVT.

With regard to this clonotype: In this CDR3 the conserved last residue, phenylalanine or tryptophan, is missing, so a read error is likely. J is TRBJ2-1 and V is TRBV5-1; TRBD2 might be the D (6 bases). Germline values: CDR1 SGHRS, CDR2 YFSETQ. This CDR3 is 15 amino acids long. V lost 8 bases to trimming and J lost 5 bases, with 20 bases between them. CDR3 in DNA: TGCGCCAGTAAGCCGCCCGGGACTTCTCACAATGAGCAGTTCTTA. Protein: CASKPPGTSHNEQFL.